This T cell receptor (beta chain) was retrieved from a study of shared clonotypes between healthy human individuals. The naive CD8 subset, CD45RO-negative cells positively selected for CCR7, excluded terminally differentiated effector memory CD45RA+ cells. Donors included only healthy HIV-negative adults lacking recent acute infections or vaccinations. Germline V gene lookup returns CDR1 MDHEN and CDR2 SYDVKM. This CDR3 contains 14 residues. V was pared by 4 bases and J by 3 bases, with 2 bases of the junction left unmatched. Whole-study results and caveats: When naive CD4 clonotypes were compared across a few donors, 4% to 6.5% were shared.

With respect to this clone: Its antigen is unknown.

The protocol was immunoSEQ multiplex PCR, while the TCRdb copy is restricted to in-frame clones and leaves out a portion. The sample gives approximately 720,000 clones, 92% of which show up once; about a quarter is in the top ten. Sequenced material: naive CD8+ T cells sorted from blood. This TCR derives from a man aged 25-45 years in good health. The chain joins TRBV28 to TRBJ2-3; TRBD1 aligns across 9 bases. CDR3 DNA sequence: TGTGCCAGCAGTTGGACAGGGGTGACAGATACGCAGTATTTT. This gives the protein CASSWTGVTDTQYF.